This record concerns one T cell receptor beta chain sequence. Its antigen remains unidentified. The sample is drawn from a study of CD8 T cells in Susac syndrome. TCR beta sequencing covered blood CD8+ and CD4+ T cells. When the RNA was reverse transcribed, random hexamers were used with an input of roughly 0.5 to 1 ug. The TCR beta CDR3 was amplified by immunoSEQ multiplex PCR across 54 Vbeta, 13 Jbeta. TCRdb reprocessed the immunoSEQ multiplex PCR reads via MiXCR and lists one record per CDR3 protein. The sample carries about 200,000 distinct CDR3 sequences, 95% recorded once. General study points: It was acknowledged in the study that the number of individuals who were included in its TCR sequencing and HLA analysis was relatively small.

Looked up from germline, CDR1 is MNHEY and CDR2 is SVGEGT. The V segment lost 7 bases and the J segment 3 bases; nucleotides outside the gene matches: 4. This CDR3 has 15 residues. The origin of this receptor is a human donor with multiple sclerosis. The sample was CD4+ T cells from PBMCs. V gene TRBV6-2 or TRBV6-3 combines with J gene TRBJ1-6; the match to TRBD1 covers 9 bases. CDR3 in amino acids: CASNQDRGYNSPLHF. The CDR3 bases are TGTGCCAGCAACCAGGACAGGGGCTATAATTCACCCCTCCACTTT.